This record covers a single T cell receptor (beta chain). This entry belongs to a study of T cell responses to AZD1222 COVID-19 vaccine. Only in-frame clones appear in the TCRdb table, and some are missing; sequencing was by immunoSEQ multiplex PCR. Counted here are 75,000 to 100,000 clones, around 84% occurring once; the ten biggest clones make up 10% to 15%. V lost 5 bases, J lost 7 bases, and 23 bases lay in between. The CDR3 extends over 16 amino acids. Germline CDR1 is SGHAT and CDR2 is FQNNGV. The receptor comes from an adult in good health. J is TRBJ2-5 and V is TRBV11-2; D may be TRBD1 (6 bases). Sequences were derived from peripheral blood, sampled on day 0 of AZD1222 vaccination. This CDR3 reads CASSPGPTGYVGTQYF. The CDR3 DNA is TGTGCCAGCAGCCCAGGCCCCACAGGGTATGTTGGGACCCAGTACTTC.